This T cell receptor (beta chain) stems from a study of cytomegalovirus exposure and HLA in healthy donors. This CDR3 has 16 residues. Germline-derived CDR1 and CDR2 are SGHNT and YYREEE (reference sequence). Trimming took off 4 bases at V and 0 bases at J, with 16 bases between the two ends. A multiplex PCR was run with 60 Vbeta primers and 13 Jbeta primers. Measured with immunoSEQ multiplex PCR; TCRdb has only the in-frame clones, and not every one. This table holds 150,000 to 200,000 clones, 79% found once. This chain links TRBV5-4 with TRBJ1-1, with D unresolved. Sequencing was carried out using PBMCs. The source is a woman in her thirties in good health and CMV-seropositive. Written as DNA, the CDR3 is TGTGCCAGCAGCCGTATTGTAGCGGCGATGAACACTGAAGCTTTCTTT. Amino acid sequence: CASSRIVAAMNTEAFF.